The 19 T cell receptor beta chains below all came from one sample that was sequenced in a study of cytomegalovirus exposure and HLA in healthy donors. The PCR contained 60 Vbeta and 13 Jbeta primers. This table comes from immunoSEQ multiplex PCR, and its TCRdb copy is limited to in-frame clones, with some not included. This sample yields 100,000 to 150,000 clones, of which about three quarters are seen a single time; about 2.7% belongs to the top ten. Sample: PBMCs. These receptors came from a woman between 55 and 75 years old in good health and CMV-seropositive.

The genes are TRBV28 and TRBJ1-2; 7 bases map to TRBD1. V dropped 5 bases and J dropped 4; count of bases not matched to a gene: 16. Germline CDR1 MDHEN, CDR2 SYDVKM. The CDR3 is made up of 17 amino acids. Here the CDR3 DNA reads TGTGCCAGCAGTCGGGGGGGGACAGACACCATTTTCTATGGCTACACCTTC. It codes for CASSRGGTDTIFYGYTF.

The chain recombines TRBV7-2 with TRBJ1-1; possibly TRBD1 for D (5 bases). V lost 2 bases, J lost 0 bases, and 13 bases lay in between. Germline V CDR1 and CDR2: SGHTA, FQGNSA. The CDR3 runs 16 residues. For the CDR3, the DNA is TGTGCCAGCAGCTTAAACCAGGGCGGGATGAACACTGAAGCTTTCTTT. Translated: CASSLNQGGMNTEAFF.

The rearrangement joins TRBV2 to TRBJ2-1; D uncertain. CDR1 is SNHLY, CDR2 FYNNEI, per germline. CDR3 length equals 13 residues. The V end was cut by 7 bases, the J end by 0 bases, with 7 bases between. The CDR3 protein is CASKESSYNEQFF. The CDR3 DNA reads TGTGCCAGCAAAGAGAGCTCCTACAATGAGCAGTTCTTC.

This sequence joins TRBV7-2 and TRBJ2-7, with 8 bases lining up with TRBD2. The germline CDR1 and CDR2 sequences are SGHTA and FQGNSA. The V segment lost 5 bases and the J segment 0 bases; nucleotides outside the gene matches: 12. CDR3 length equals 17 residues. The CDR3 reads CASSPPGQRGFSYEQYF. CDR3 coding DNA: TGTGCCAGCAGCCCGCCTGGCCAGCGGGGGTTCTCCTACGAGCAGTACTTC.

Only a few counts were recorded for this clone. The rearrangement joins TRBV5-1 to TRBJ1-2, with 8 bases lining up with TRBD1. J lost 8 bases, V lost 4 bases, and 25 bases had no gene match. The CDR3 covers 19 residues. Germline lookup yields CDR1 SGHRS and CDR2 YFSETQ. CDR3 in amino acids: CASSALAGDRMTRWGGYTF. CDR3 DNA sequence: TGCGCCAGCAGCGCACTCGCCGGGGACAGGATGACCCGGTGGGGGGGCTACACCTTC.

The chain carries TRBV29-1 and TRBJ2-3; TRBD1 matches 12 bases. Germline V gene lookup returns CDR1 SQVTM and CDR2 ANQGSEA. The CDR3 runs 14 residues. J lost 6 bases, V lost 8 bases, and 9 bases had no gene match. In nucleotides, the CDR3 is TGCAGCACCTCCGGGACAGGGGGCTTGGATACGCAGTATTTT. Its translation is CSTSGTGGLDTQYF.

The chain recombines TRBV7-8 with TRBJ2-3; 8 bases are shared with TRBD1. CDR1 is SGHVS and CDR2 is FQNEAQ in the germline V gene. CDR3 length: 17 residues. Trimming cost V 0 bases and J 0 bases; bases outside gene matches: 5. CDR3 protein: CASSLAKQGVSTDTQYF. CDR3 nucleotide sequence: TGTGCCAGCAGCTTAGCGAAACAGGGGGTTAGCACAGATACGCAGTATTTT.

V is TRBV5-4 and J is TRBJ1-4, with TRBD1 matching over 11 bases. Per the germline V gene, CDR1 is SGHNT and CDR2 is YYREEE (reference sequence). The V segment lost 1 base and the J segment 8 bases; nucleotides outside the gene matches: 4. CDR3 length: 15 residues. The CDR3, as DNA: TGTGCCAGCAGCTTGTTGGGACAGGGGGAAGAAAAACTGTTTTTT. This translates into CASSLLGQGEEKLFF. Using reference TRBV5-4 and TRBJ1-4 for the parts outside the CDR3, the full variable domain is ETGVTQSPTHLIKTRGQQVTLRCSSQSGHNTVSWYQQALGQGPQFIFQYYREEENGRGNFPPRFSGLQFPNYSSELNVNALELDDSALYLCASSLLGQGEEKLFFGSGTQLSVL.

This chain links TRBV27 with TRBJ2-1, with TRBD2 identical over 8 bases. This CDR3 comprises 15 residues. V was pared by 3 bases and J by 6 bases, with 7 bases of the junction left unmatched. Germline CDR1 reads MNHEY; CDR2 reads SMNVEV (reference sequence). Here the CDR3 reads CASSLTGGPGNEQFF. The CDR3 region has the DNA TGTGCCAGCAGTTTGACGGGGGGGCCGGGCAATGAGCAGTTCTTC.

The rearrangement joins TRBV2 to TRBJ2-1, with a weak D call TRBD1 (6 bases). The CDR3 is 13 residues long. V shed 7 bases and J shed 3 bases, with 10 bases lying between them. Germline values: CDR1 SNHLY, CDR2 FYNNEI. The CDR3 DNA sequence: TGTGCCAGCAACAGGGCCCTCTACAATGAGCAGTTCTTC. It is translated as CASNRALYNEQFF.

In regard to this clone: Sequence at one end of the junction differs from germline and may be a read error. The CDR3 DNA reads as TGTGCCAGCAGCCCCGCACGGTATAATTCGCCCCTCCACTTT. This sequence encodes CASSPARYNSPLHF. This sequence joins TRBV7-9 and TRBJ1-6, with unresolved D. Germline V CDR1 and CDR2: SEHNR, FQNEAQ (reference sequence). This CDR3 comprises 14 residues.

This clone was observed a few times. The chain carries TRBV27 and TRBJ1-1, with TRBD1 matching over 8 bases. This CDR3 is built from 15 residues. V was pared by 8 bases and J by 4 bases, with 12 bases of the junction left unmatched. Germline V gene data show CDR1 as MNHEY and CDR2 as SMNVEV (reference sequence). In DNA, the CDR3 is TGTGCCAGCTGGATATATACAGGGGGTAGCACTGAAGCTTTCTTT. As protein: CASWIYTGGSTEAFF.

This chain links TRBV19 with TRBJ1-2; 9 nucleotides agree with TRBD1. The V segment lost 7 bases and the J segment 4 bases; nucleotides outside the gene matches: 16. The CDR3 has 17 residues. The germline gives CDR1 LNHDA, CDR2 SQIVND (reference sequence). The CDR3 DNA reads TGTGCCAGTAAACCGTCCGGACAGGGGCTTGTGACCTATGGCTACACCTTC. Residues: CASKPSGQGLVTYGYTF. Complete variable domain (other parts from reference TRBV19 and TRBJ1-2): DGGITQSPKYLFRKEGQNVTLSCEQNLNHDAMYWYRQDPGQGLRLIYYSQIVNDFQKGDIAEGYSVSREKKESFPLTVTSAQKNPTAFYLCASKPSGQGLVTYGYTFGSGTRLTVV.

V and J are TRBV7-9 and TRBJ2-7, with 7 bases fitting TRBD2. Per germline, CDR1 SEHNR and CDR2 FQNEAQ (reference sequence). The CDR3 length is 14 residues. V gave up 5 bases and J gave up 2 bases; unmatched junction bases: 6. The CDR3 DNA is TGTGCCAGCAGCCCGCGCGGGAGACCCTACGAGCAGTACTTC. This gives the protein CASSPRGRPYEQYF.

The chain joins TRBV6-5 to TRBJ1-1; TRBD1 is a possible D gene (6 bases). This CDR3 comprises 15 residues. CDR1 and CDR2 (germline): MNHEY, SVGAGI. Trimming took 2 bases from V and 4 from J, leaving 14 bases between them. CDR3 sequence: CASSYQGTSGTEAFF. The DNA of the CDR3 is TGTGCCAGCAGTTACCAGGGGACGTCGGGCACTGAAGCTTTCTTT.

The chain recombines TRBV19 with TRBJ2-6; D gene unclear. Germline CDR1 and CDR2: LNHDA and SQIVND (reference sequence). Trimming stripped 1 base from V and 9 bases from J, with 10 bases between. The CDR3 totals 14 residues. The chain's CDR3 is CASSIGTELNVLTF. The DNA for the CDR3 is TGTGCCAGTAGTATAGGTACTGAACTCAACGTCCTGACTTTC.

With respect to this clone: One end of the junction is discordant with germline, which a read error may explain. The chain has TRBV7-9 and TRBJ2-5; the D is unclear. The CDR3 contains 14 residues. Germline CDR1 SEHNR, CDR2 FQNEAQ (reference sequence). The DNA of the CDR3 is TGTTCCAGCAGCTTAGGATCAGGTTGGGAGACCCAGTACTTC. It is translated as CSSSLGSGWETQYF.

CDR3 nucleotide sequence: TGTGCCAGCAGCCGCCTCGGGGAGACGAACACCGGGGAGCTGTTTTTT. Translating it yields CASSRLGETNTGELFF. The chain carries TRBV14 and TRBJ2-2, with a possible D match to TRBD2 (5 bases). Germline CDR1 and CDR2: SGHDN and FVKESK. The CDR3 loop spans 16 amino acids. V lost 4 bases and J 0 bases, leaving 12 bases between the germline ends.

The chain combines TRBV5-8 with TRBJ2-3; 7 bases are shared with TRBD2. CDR3 length: 15 residues. Germline V gene sequence: CDR1 SGHTS, CDR2 YDEGEE. V was pared by 4 bases and J by 1 base, with 6 bases of the junction left unmatched. This chain's CDR3 is CASSPSRGGTDTQYF. As DNA, the CDR3 is TGTGCCAGCAGCCCCAGTCGGGGGGGCACAGATACGCAGTATTTT.